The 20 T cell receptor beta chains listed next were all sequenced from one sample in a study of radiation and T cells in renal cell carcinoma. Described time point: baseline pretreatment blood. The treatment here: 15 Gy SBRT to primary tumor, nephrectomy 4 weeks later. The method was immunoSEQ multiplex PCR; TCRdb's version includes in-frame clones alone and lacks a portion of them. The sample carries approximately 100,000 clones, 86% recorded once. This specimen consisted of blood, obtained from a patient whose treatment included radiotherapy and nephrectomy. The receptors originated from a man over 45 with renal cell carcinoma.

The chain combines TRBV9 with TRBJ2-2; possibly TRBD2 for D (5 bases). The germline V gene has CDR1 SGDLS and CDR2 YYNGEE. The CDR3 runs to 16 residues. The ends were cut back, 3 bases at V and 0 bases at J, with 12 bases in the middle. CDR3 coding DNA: TGTGCCAGCAGCGACAGAGCGGCAGCGAACACCGGGGAGCTGTTTTTT. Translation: CASSDRAAANTGELFF.

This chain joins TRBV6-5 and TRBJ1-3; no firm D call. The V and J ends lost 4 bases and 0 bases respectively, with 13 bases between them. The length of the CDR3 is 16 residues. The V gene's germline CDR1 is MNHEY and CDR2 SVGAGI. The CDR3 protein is CASSSDGMSSGNTIYF. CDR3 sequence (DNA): TGTGCCAGCAGTTCCGACGGGATGAGCTCTGGAAACACCATATATTTT.

The CDR3 coding sequence is TGTGCCAGCAGTGAGAAACAGTATGGGACCACTGAAGCTTTCTTT. Translating it yields CASSEKQYGTTEAFF. The chain employs TRBV25-1 and TRBJ1-1; tentative D call: TRBD1 (5 bases). V lost 3 bases and J 4 bases, leaving 15 bases between the germline ends. The CDR3 has 15 residues. Germline CDR1 MGHDK, CDR2 SYGVNS. The entire variable domain, with the rest obtained from reference TRBV25-1 and TRBJ1-1, is as follows: EADIYQTPRYLVIGTGKKITLECSQTMGHDKMYWYQQDPGMELHLIHYSYGVNSTEKGDLSSESTVSRIRTEHFPLTLESARPSHTSQYLCASSEKQYGTTEAFFGQGTRLTVV.

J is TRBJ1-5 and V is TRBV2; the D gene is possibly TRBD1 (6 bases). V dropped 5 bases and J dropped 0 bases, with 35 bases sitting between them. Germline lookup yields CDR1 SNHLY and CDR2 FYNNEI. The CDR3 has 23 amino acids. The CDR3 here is CASSPLSDYGGIIYQYSNQPQHF. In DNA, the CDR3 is TGTGCCAGCAGTCCCCTTTCAGATTACGGGGGCATTATATATCAATATAGCAATCAGCCCCAGCATTTT.

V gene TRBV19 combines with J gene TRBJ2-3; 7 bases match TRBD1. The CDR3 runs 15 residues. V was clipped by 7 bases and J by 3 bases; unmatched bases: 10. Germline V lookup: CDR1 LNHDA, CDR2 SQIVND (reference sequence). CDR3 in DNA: TGTGCCAGTACCATGACAGGGAGTCGGACAGATACGCAGTATTTT. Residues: CASTMTGSRTDTQYF.

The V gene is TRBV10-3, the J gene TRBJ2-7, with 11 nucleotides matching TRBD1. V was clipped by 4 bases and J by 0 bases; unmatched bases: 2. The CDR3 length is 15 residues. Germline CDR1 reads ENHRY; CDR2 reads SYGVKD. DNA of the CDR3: TGTGCCATCAGTGGGGACAGGGGGAACTCCTACGAGCAGTACTTC. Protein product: CAISGDRGNSYEQYF.

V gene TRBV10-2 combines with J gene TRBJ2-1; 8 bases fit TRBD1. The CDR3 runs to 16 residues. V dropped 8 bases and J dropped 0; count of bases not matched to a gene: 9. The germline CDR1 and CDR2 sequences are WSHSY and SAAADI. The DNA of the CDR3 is TGCGCCAGCTCGAAACAAACAGGGGGCTCCTACAATGAGCAGTTCTTC. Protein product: CASSKQTGGSYNEQFF.

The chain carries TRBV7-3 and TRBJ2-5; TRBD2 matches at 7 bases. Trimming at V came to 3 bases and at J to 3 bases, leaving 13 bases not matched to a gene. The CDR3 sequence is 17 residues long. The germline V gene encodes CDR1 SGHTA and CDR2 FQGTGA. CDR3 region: CASSLPGSGGIKETQYF. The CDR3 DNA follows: TGTGCCAGCAGCTTGCCCGGCTCCGGGGGGATAAAAGAGACCCAGTACTTC.

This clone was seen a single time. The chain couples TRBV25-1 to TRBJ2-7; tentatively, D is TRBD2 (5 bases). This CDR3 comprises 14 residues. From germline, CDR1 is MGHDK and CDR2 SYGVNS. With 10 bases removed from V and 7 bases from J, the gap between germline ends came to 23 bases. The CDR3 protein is CAKRPGVKLGEQYF. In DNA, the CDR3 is TGTGCCAAACGGCCCGGGGTAAAGCTGGGGGAGCAGTACTTC.

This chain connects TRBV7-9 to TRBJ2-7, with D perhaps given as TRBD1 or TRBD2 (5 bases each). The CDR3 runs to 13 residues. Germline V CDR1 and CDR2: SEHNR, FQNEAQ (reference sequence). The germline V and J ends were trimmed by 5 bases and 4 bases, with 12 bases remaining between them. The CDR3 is CASSHGADYEQYF. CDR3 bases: TGTGCCAGCAGCCACGGGGCGGATTACGAGCAGTACTTC.

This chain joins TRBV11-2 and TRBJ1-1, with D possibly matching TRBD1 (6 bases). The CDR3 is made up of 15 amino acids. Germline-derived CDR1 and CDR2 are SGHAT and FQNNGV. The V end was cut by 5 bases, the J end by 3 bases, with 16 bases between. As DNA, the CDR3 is TGTGCCAGCAGCCCGCGACAGGACGGGGACACTGAAGCTTTCTTT. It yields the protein CASSPRQDGDTEAFF.

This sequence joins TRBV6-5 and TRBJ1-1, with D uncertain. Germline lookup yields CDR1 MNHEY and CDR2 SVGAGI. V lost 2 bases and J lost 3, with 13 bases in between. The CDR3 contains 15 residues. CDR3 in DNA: TGTGCCAGCAGTTACCATCCGGGTGGGGACACTGAAGCTTTCTTT. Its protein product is CASSYHPGGDTEAFF.

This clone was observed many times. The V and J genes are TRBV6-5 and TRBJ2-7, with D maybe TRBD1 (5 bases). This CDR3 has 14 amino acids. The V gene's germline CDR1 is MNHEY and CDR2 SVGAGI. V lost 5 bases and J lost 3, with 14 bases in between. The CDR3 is CASSRWTRDYEQYF. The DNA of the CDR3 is TGTGCCAGCAGTCGCTGGACCAGGGACTACGAGCAGTACTTC.

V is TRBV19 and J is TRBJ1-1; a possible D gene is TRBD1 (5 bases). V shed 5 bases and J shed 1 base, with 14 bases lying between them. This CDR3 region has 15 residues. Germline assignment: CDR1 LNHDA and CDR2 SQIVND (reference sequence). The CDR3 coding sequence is TGTGCCAGTAGTCGGGGCATCACAGAGAACACTGAAGCTTTCTTT. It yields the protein CASSRGITENTEAFF.

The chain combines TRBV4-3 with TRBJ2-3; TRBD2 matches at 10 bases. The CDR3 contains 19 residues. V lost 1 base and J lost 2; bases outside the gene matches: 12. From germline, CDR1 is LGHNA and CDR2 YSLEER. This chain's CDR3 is CASSQAGLAGDRYTDTQYF. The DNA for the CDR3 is TGCGCCAGCAGCCAAGCCGGCCTAGCGGGGGACAGGTACACAGATACGCAGTATTTT.

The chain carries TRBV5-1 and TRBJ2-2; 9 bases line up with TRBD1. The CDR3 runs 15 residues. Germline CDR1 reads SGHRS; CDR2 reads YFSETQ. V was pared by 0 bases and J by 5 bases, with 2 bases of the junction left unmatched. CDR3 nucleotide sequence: TGCGCCAGCAGCTTGGACGGGACAGGGACCGGGGAGCTGTTTTTT. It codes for CASSLDGTGTGELFF.

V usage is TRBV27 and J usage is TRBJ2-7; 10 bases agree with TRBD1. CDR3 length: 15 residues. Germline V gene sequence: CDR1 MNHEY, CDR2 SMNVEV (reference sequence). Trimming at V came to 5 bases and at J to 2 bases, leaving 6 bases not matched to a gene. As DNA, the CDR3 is TGTGCCAGCAGTCCCTCCGGGACAGGGGCCTACGAGCAGTACTTC. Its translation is CASSPSGTGAYEQYF.

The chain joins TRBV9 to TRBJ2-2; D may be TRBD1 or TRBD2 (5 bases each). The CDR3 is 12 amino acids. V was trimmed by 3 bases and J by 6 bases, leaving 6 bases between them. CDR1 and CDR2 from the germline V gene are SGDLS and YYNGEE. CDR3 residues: CASSAGPGELFF. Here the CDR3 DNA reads TGTGCCAGCAGCGCGGGACCCGGGGAGCTGTTTTTT.

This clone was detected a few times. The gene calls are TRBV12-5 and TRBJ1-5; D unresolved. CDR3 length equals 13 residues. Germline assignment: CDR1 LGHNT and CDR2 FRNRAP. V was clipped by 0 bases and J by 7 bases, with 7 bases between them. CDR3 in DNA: TGTGCTAGTGGTTTGGTAGAGTGGCAGCCCCAGCATTTT. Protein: CASGLVEWQPQHF.

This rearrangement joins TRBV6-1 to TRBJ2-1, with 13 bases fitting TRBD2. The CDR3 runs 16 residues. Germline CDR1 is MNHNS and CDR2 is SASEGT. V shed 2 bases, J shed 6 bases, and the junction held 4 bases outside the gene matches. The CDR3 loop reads CASSEWGTSGINEQFF. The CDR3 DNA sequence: TGTGCCAGCAGTGAATGGGGGACTAGCGGGATCAATGAGCAGTTCTTC.